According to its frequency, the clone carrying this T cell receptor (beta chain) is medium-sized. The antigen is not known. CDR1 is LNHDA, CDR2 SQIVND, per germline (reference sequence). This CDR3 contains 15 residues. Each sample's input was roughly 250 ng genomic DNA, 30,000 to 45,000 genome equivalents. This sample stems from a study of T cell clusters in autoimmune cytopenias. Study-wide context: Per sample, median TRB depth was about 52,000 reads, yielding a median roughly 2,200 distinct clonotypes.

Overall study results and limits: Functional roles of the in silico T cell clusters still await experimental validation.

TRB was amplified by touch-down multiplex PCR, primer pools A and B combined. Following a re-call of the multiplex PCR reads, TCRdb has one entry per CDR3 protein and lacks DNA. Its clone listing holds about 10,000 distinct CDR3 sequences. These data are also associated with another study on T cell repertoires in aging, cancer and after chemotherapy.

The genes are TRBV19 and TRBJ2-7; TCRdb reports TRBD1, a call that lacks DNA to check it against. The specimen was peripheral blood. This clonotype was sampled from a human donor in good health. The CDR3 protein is CARWLGQLTTYEQYF.